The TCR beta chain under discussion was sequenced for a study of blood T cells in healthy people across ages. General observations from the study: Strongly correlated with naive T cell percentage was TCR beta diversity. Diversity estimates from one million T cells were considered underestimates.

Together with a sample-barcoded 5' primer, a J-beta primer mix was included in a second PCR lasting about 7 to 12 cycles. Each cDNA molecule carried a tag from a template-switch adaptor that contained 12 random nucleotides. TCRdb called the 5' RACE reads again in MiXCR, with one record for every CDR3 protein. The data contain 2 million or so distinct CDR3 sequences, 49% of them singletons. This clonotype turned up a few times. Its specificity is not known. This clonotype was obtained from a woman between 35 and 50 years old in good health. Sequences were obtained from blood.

CDR3 nucleotides: TGCGCCAGCAGTGACACCCCAGATACGCAGTATTTT. This encodes CASSDTPDTQYF. The chain employs TRBV10-2 and TRBJ2-3; no firm D call. Trimming took 3 bases from V and 4 from J, leaving 5 bases between them. The CDR3 runs to 12 residues. CDR1 is WSHSY, CDR2 SAAADI, per germline.